A selection of T cell receptor beta chains follows, all from one sample in a study of T cell responses to AZD1222 COVID-19 vaccine. Only in-frame clones appear in the TCRdb table, and some are missing; sequencing was by immunoSEQ multiplex PCR. This sample has roughly 160,000 clones; almost 90% occur once, and the top ten carry roughly 5.5%. This specimen consisted of peripheral blood, obtained on day 0 of AZD1222 vaccination. The receptor source for this set is an adult in good health. The CDR3 runs from the conserved cysteine through the conserved F or W. Each record gives: J gene, clone size, D gene, V gene, CDR3 DNA, CDR3 protein. A D gene is named only where the DNA matches it firmly. The size of a clone is reported for some rows only, either as once, few or many, or as a class for expanded clones.

TRBJ1-5 | . | TRBD1 | TRBV29-1 | TGCAGCGCGGCCGGGACAGGGGGCCAGCCCCAGCATTTT | CSAAGTGGQPQHF
TRBJ2-1 | few | TRBD2 | TRBV28 | TGTGCCAGCTATAGCGGGGGGGCTTCGGGTGAGCAGTTCTTC | CASYSGGASGEQFF
TRBJ2-5 | once | TRBD1 | TRBV11-2 | TGTGCCAGCAGCGTGACTACAGGGGGGTCATGGGAGACCCAGTACTTC | CASSVTTGGSWETQYF
TRBJ2-1 | . | . | TRBV5-1 | TGCGCCAGCAGCCCACAGGGTCCTCCGGGTGAGCAGTTCTTC | CASSPQGPPGEQFF
TRBJ1-1 | . | . | TRBV27 | TGTGCCAGCAGTACCCAGGGATGGAGGAACACTGAAGCTTTCTTT | CASSTQGWRNTEAFF
TRBJ1-2 | . | TRBD1 | TRBV18 | TGTGCCAGCTCACGGGGACAGGGCGACTATGGCTACACCTTC | CASSRGQGDYGYTF
TRBJ2-1 | . | . | TRBV30 | TGTGCCCAAGAGTCCGCCAACTCCTACAATGAGCAGTTCTTC | CAQESANSYNEQFF
TRBJ2-3 | . | TRBD2 | TRBV27 | TGTGCCAGCAGGGGACTAGCAGATACGCAGTATTTT | CASRGLADTQYF
TRBJ2-2 | . | . | TRBV10-3 | TGTGCCATCCCCAAGACGGGAGAAACCGGGGAGCTGTTTTTT | CAIPKTGETGELFF
TRBJ2-7 | . | . | TRBV28 | TGTGCCAGCACCCCTTCGTCCGGGAACTTAGGCTACGAGCAGTACTTC | CASTPSSGNLGYEQYF
TRBJ1-4 | . | . | TRBV7-2 | TGTGCCAGCAGCCTTGGGGGGGTCGGTGAAAAACTGTTTTTT | CASSLGGVGEKLFF
TRBJ1-2 | . | TRBD1 | TRBV15 | TGTGCCACCAGCAGAGGAGGGACAGGGAACTATGGCTACACCTTC | CATSRGGTGNYGYTF
TRBJ1-4 | . | . | TRBV5-1 | TGCGCCAGCAGCTTGGCGGGGACTAATGAAAAACTGTTTTTT | CASSLAGTNEKLFF
TRBJ2-7 | . | TRBD2 | TRBV4-1 | TGCGCCAGCAGCCAAGGCCTTACGGGGGGGCAAGAGCAGTACTTC | CASSQGLTGGQEQYF
TRBJ2-2 | . | TRBD1 | TRBV24-1 | TGTGCCACCACCTCGACAGGGGAGAACACCGGGGAGCTGTTTTTT | CATTSTGENTGELFF
TRBJ1-4 | . | . | TRBV4-2 | TGTGCCAGCAGCCGGGCAACTAATGAAAAACTGTTTTTT | CASSRATNEKLFF